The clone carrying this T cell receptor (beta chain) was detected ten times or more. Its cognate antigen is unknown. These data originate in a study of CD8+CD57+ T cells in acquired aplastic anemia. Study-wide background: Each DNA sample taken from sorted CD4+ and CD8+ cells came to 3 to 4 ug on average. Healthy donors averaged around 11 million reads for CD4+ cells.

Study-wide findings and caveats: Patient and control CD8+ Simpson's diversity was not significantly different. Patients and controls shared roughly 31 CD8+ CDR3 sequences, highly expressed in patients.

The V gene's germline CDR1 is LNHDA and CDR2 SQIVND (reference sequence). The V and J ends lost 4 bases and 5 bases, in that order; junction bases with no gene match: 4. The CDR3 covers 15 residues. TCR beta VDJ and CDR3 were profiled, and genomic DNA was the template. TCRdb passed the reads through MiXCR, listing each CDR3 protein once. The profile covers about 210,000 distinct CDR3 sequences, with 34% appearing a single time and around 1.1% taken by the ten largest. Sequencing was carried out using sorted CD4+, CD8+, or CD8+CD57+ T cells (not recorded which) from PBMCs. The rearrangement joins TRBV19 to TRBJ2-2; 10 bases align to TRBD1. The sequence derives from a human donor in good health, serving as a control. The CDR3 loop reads CASSRQGAVTGELFF. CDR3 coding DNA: TGTGCCAGTAGTAGACAGGGGGCAGTGACCGGGGAGCTGTTTTTT.